Reported below is one T cell receptor (beta chain). One entry per CDR3 protein results from TCRdb running MiXCR on the 5' RACE reads. This sample yields about 400,000 distinct CDR3 sequences, of which more than 20% are seen a single time; around 13% belongs to the top ten. These data originate in a study of CD8 T cells in ankylosing spondylitis. The CDR3 loop spans 13 amino acids. With 2 bases removed from V and 4 bases from J, the gap between germline ends came to 8 bases. The chain employs TRBV12-3 or TRBV12-4 and TRBJ2-5; a weak D match, TRBD2 (6 bases). The sequenced sample was blood, either unsorted or a sorted T cell fraction (not recorded which). The sequence was obtained from a male donor with ankylosing spondylitis or in good health (not recorded which). The CDR3 sequence: CASSLNSGETQYF. The CDR3 region has the DNA TGTGCCAGCAGTTTAAATAGCGGAGAGACCCAGTACTTC.